The 30 T cell receptor beta chains below come from one sample, sequenced in a study of cytomegalovirus exposure and HLA in healthy donors. PCR used 60 Vbeta primers and 13 Jbeta primers. The assay was immunoSEQ multiplex PCR, and TCRdb's table has in-frame clones only and misses some. The data contain 85,000 to 90,000 clones, around 85% of them singletons. Sequences were obtained from PBMCs. Receptors originate from a man aged 35 to 55 in good health and CMV-seropositive.

This clone was detected only a few times. V is TRBV5-4 and J is TRBJ1-2, with no clear D. With 0 bases removed from V and 4 bases from J, the gap between germline ends came to 10 bases. This CDR3 is 14 amino acids long. CDR1 is SGHNT, CDR2 YYREEE, per germline (reference sequence). CDR3: CASSLGVHFYGYTF. As DNA, the CDR3 is TGTGCCAGCAGCTTGGGCGTCCACTTCTATGGCTACACCTTC.

The CDR3 DNA reads TGTGCCAGCAGTTTATTTTCGACTAGAGATACGCAGTATTTT. It specifies CASSLFSTRDTQYF. The chain uses TRBV27 and TRBJ2-3, with a tentative D call TRBD2 (6 bases). The germline gives CDR1 MNHEY, CDR2 SMNVEV (reference sequence). This CDR3 has 14 amino acids. The ends were cut back, 1 base at V and 5 bases at J, with 10 bases in the middle.

The chain has TRBV28 and TRBJ1-1; TRBD1 is a possible D gene (5 bases). Trimming took 3 bases from V and 3 from J, leaving 8 bases between them. The CDR3 totals 13 residues. Germline V gives CDR1 MDHEN, CDR2 SYDVKM. CDR3 bases: TGTGCCAGCAGTTTCGGCAGGGACACTGAAGCTTTCTTT. The encoded protein is CASSFGRDTEAFF.

This clone has more than one count but fewer than ten. The rearrangement links TRBV5-1 to TRBJ2-2; the match to TRBD1 covers 8 bases. V lost 8 bases, J lost 2 bases, and 5 bases stayed unmatched. The CDR3 consists of 14 residues. Germline V CDR1 and CDR2: SGHRS, YFSETQ. CDR3 protein: CARRQGRNTGELFF. The CDR3 DNA is TGCGCCAGACGACAGGGGCGAAACACCGGGGAGCTGTTTTTT.

J is TRBJ2-5 and V is TRBV7-9; D may be TRBD1 (5 bases). The CDR3 sequence is 14 residues long. The V gene's germline CDR1 is SEHNR and CDR2 FQNEAQ (reference sequence). The ends were cut back, 0 bases at V and 7 bases at J, with 12 bases in the middle. The CDR3 spells CASSLAGAQGTQYF. CDR3 in DNA: TGTGCCAGCAGCTTAGCCGGTGCCCAGGGGACCCAGTACTTC.

A word on this clone: Sequence at one end of the junction differs from germline and may be a read error. The chain couples TRBV7-9 to TRBJ2-3, with D perhaps assigned TRBD1 or TRBD2 (7 bases each). This CDR3 has 9 amino acids. Per germline, CDR1 SEHNR and CDR2 FQNEAQ (reference sequence). The CDR3 sequence: CSSGTEQYF. The CDR3 region has the DNA TGTTCCAGCGGGACAGAGCAGTATTTT.

The V call is TRBV6-1, the J call TRBJ1-2, with 9 bases that match TRBD1. The germline V gene has CDR1 MNHNS and CDR2 SASEGT. Trimming cost V 2 bases and J 8 bases; bases outside gene matches: 15. The CDR3 has 17 amino acids. CDR3 in amino acids: CASSERASGTGTGGYTF. The CDR3 DNA sequence: TGTGCCAGCAGTGAAAGGGCTTCAGGGACAGGGACGGGGGGCTACACCTTC.

The rearrangement uses TRBV27 and TRBJ1-5; 7 nucleotides align to TRBD1. V lost 6 bases to trimming and J lost 7 bases; unmatched junction nucleotides: 9. The CDR3 length is 14 residues. Germline V gives CDR1 MNHEY, CDR2 SMNVEV (reference sequence). CDR3 nucleotides: TGTGCCAGCAGCATCGACAGGGCCGGCCAGCCCCAGCATTTT. Translation: CASSIDRAGQPQHF.

The chain is built from TRBV7-2 and TRBJ2-1, with TRBD2 matching 10 bases. The germline V gene encodes CDR1 SGHTA and CDR2 FQGNSA. The CDR3 spans 14 residues. With V trimmed by 5 bases and J by 6 bases, 4 bases remained unmatched. This CDR3 reads CASSILAGGNEQFF. The CDR3 nucleotides are TGTGCCAGCAGCATCTTAGCGGGGGGCAATGAGCAGTTCTTC.

The rearrangement joins TRBV5-6 to TRBJ2-7, with TRBD2 identical over 7 bases. The CDR3 totals 15 residues. Germline CDR1 reads SGHDT; CDR2 reads YYEEEE. V was pared by 4 bases and J by 5 bases, with 12 bases of the junction left unmatched. The CDR3 reads CASSTGLVAFNEQYF. Written as DNA, the CDR3 is TGTGCCAGCAGCACCGGACTAGTAGCGTTCAACGAGCAGTACTTC.

This clone showed up just once. The V and J genes are TRBV7-3 and TRBJ2-3; 8 nucleotides match TRBD1. The trim removed 3 bases at V and 5 bases at J, leaving 7 bases unmatched. Germline CDR1 is SGHTA and CDR2 is FQGTGA. This CDR3 is built from 15 residues. As DNA, the CDR3 is TGTGCCAGCAGCTTTGCAGGGGGCGCAAAAGATACGCAGTATTTT. Translation: CASSFAGGAKDTQYF. Full variable domain (remainder filled in from reference TRBV7-3 and TRBJ2-3): GAGVSQTPSNKVTEKGKYVELRCDPISGHTALYWYRQSLGQGPEFLIYFQGTGAADDSGLPNDRFFAVRPEGSVSTLKIQRTERGDSAVYLCASSFAGGAKDTQYFGPGTRLTVL.

Concerning this clone itself: Other DNA sequences of this sample code for an identical CDR3. V usage is TRBV6-5 and J usage is TRBJ2-3; D is possibly TRBD1 (5 bases). This CDR3 contains 16 residues. CDR1 is MNHEY, CDR2 SVGAGI, per germline. The V end lost 2 bases, the J end lost 10 bases, and 22 bases lay between the germline ends. This chain's CDR3 is CASSYGAGLMGRPQYF. The CDR3 bases are TGTGCCAGCAGTTACGGGGCAGGGCTCATGGGGCGTCCGCAGTATTTT.

The rearrangement links TRBV4-1 to TRBJ2-3; tentative D call: TRBD2 (5 bases). The germline V gene encodes CDR1 MGHRA and CDR2 YSYEKL. The length of the CDR3 is 12 residues. Between the trimmed V and J ends, which lost 4 bases and 8 bases, there was a span of 10 bases. The CDR3 loop reads CASSPYRGTQYF. CDR3 bases: TGCGCCAGCAGCCCATATCGGGGTACGCAGTATTTT.

Only a few counts were recorded for this clone. The junction and the germline gene differ at one end; a read error may be behind it. The gene calls are TRBV28 and TRBJ2-3; TRBD1 aligns across 10 bases. Germline V gives CDR1 MDHEN, CDR2 SYDVKM. The CDR3 sequence is 15 residues long. The DNA for the CDR3 is TGTGCCAGCAGTTCGGGGACAGGGGACACAGATACGCGGTATTTT. Its protein is CASSSGTGDTDTRYF.

This clone has more than one count but fewer than ten. The rearrangement uses TRBV4-2 and TRBJ2-1; D not certain. The CDR3 runs to 14 residues. Germline V CDR1 and CDR2: LGHNA, YNFKEQ. With 1 base removed from V and 6 bases from J, the gap between germline ends came to 10 bases. The CDR3 sequence: CASSQARLSNEQFF. DNA of the CDR3: TGTGCCAGCAGCCAAGCGCGGCTATCCAATGAGCAGTTCTTC.

This chain links TRBV19 with TRBJ2-2, with a tentative D call TRBD2 (7 bases). CDR1 and CDR2 from the germline V gene are LNHDA and SQIVND (reference sequence). CDR3 size: 14 residues. Trimming left V 2 bases short and J 6 bases short, with 10 bases between. CDR3 nucleotide sequence: TGTGCCAGTAGTATAAGGGAGGGGGCCGGGGAGCTGTTTTTT. Its translation is CASSIREGAGELFF.

This chain links TRBV7-6 with TRBJ2-5; 13 bases are a match to TRBD2. The last part of the DNA fits TRBJ2-7 better; the J call may be wrong. CDR3 length equals 15 residues. Germline CDR1 reads SGHVS; CDR2 reads FNYEAQ. The CDR3 nucleotides are TGTGCCAGCAGCTCGGGACTAGCGGGACCCTACGAGCAGTACTTC. Amino acids: CASSSGLAGPYEQYF.

The J gene is TRBJ2-1, the V gene TRBV5-1, with TRBD1 as a possible D gene (5 bases). Germline CDR1 SGHRS, CDR2 YFSETQ. Trimming stripped 10 bases from V and 8 bases from J, with 22 bases between. The CDR3 is 14 amino acids. CDR3 sequence reads: CAPQGSPDLYEQFF. Here the CDR3 DNA reads TGCGCCCCCCAGGGTAGCCCAGACCTATATGAGCAGTTCTTC.

The rearrangement uses TRBV6-1 and TRBJ2-1; D gene ambiguous. Trimming shortened V by 6 bases and J by 1 base, and 13 bases separated the two germline ends. The CDR3 spans 15 residues. Germline V gives CDR1 MNHNS, CDR2 SASEGT. CDR3 nucleotides: TGTGCCAGCAGATCCCTAGTCCAATCCTACAATGAGCAGTTCTTC. Protein: CASRSLVQSYNEQFF.

This clone was seen more than once but under ten times. V gene TRBV2 combines with J gene TRBJ1-4, with 11 positions matching TRBD1. Germline V gene sequence: CDR1 SNHLY, CDR2 FYNNEI. The trim removed 3 bases at V and 7 bases at J, leaving 1 base unmatched. This CDR3 is built from 14 residues. The CDR3 loop reads CASSEGQGVEKLFF. Here the CDR3 DNA reads TGTGCCAGCAGTGAGGGACAGGGGGTTGAAAAACTGTTTTTT.

The sample holds one count of this clone. This chain uses TRBV12-5 with TRBJ2-5; 7 bases map to TRBD2. The CDR3 is made up of 13 amino acids. The germline V gene has CDR1 LGHNT and CDR2 FRNRAP. Trimming took 2 bases from V and 5 from J; bases not matched to a gene: 2. The CDR3 DNA reads as TGTGCTAGTGGTTTGTCCGGGGGGGAGACCCAGTACTTC. Translation: CASGLSGGETQYF.

This clone was seen more than once but under ten times. V and J are TRBV27 and TRBJ1-5; TRBD1 is a possible D gene (6 bases). The germline gives CDR1 MNHEY, CDR2 SMNVEV (reference sequence). This CDR3 is 14 amino acids long. V lost 6 bases to trimming and J lost 0 bases, with 9 bases between them. The DNA of the CDR3 is TGTGCCAGCAGACACAGGGATAGCAATCAGCCCCAGCATTTT. This codes for CASRHRDSNQPQHF.

The V and J genes are TRBV19 and TRBJ1-1, with 8 bases that match TRBD1. Trimming cost V 6 bases and J 1 base; bases outside gene matches: 4. This CDR3 region has 14 residues. The germline V gene encodes CDR1 LNHDA and CDR2 SQIVND (reference sequence). CDR3: CASRGQGQNTEAFF. CDR3 nucleotides: TGTGCCAGTAGAGGACAGGGACAGAACACTGAAGCTTTCTTT.

The chain links TRBV21-1 to TRBJ2-3; TRBD1 is taken as the D call from the table, unchecked against the DNA. TRBV21-1 is assigned pseudogene status. CDR3 length: 17 residues. The CDR3 reads CASSTHEGGKTGDTQYF. CDR3 DNA sequence: TGTGCCAGCAGCACCCACGAAGGGGGAAAAACGGGAGATACGCAGTATTTT.

The V call is TRBV5-1, the J call TRBJ2-2; 10 nucleotides line up with TRBD2. The CDR3 is 15 amino acids. The germline V gene has CDR1 SGHRS and CDR2 YFSETQ. Trimming at V came to 6 bases and at J to 6 bases, leaving 8 bases not matched to a gene. The CDR3 DNA sequence: TGCGCCAGCACCCCGGGACTAGCGTTGTCCGGGGAGCTGTTTTTT. Translated: CASTPGLALSGELFF.

The sample holds one count of this clone. The chain uses TRBV6-6 and TRBJ2-3; 7 nucleotides match TRBD2. This CDR3 is 14 amino acids long. V lost 7 bases to trimming and J lost 1 base; unmatched junction nucleotides: 5. In germline, CDR1 is MNHNY, CDR2 SVGAGI (reference sequence). The CDR3 loop reads CASKIGGGTDTQYF. As DNA, the CDR3 is TGTGCCAGCAAAATTGGGGGGGGCACAGATACGCAGTATTTT.

This clone came up once. The V call is TRBV30, the J call TRBJ2-2; 12 nucleotides match TRBD2. This CDR3 has 15 residues. The germline gives CDR1 GTSNPN, CDR2 SVGIG (reference sequence). After removal of 0 bases from V and 7 bases from J, the junction contained 3 bases not matched to a gene. The CDR3 spells CAWSVTSGGIGELFF. CDR3 sequence (DNA): TGTGCCTGGAGTGTTACTAGCGGGGGGATCGGGGAGCTGTTTTTT.

The genes are TRBV6-5 and TRBJ1-2; TRBD1 aligns across 7 bases. V shed 6 bases and J 4 bases; nucleotides not matched to a gene: 8. This CDR3 is 14 amino acids long. The germline gives CDR1 MNHEY, CDR2 SVGAGI. CDR3 DNA sequence: TGTGCCAGCAGCCCGGACAGGCTTACCTATGGCTACACCTTC. Protein sequence: CASSPDRLTYGYTF.

The CDR3 nucleotides are TGTGCCAGCAGCTTAAGGTCCCCTAGCGGGAGTACCCGGGGCTCCTACGAGCAGTACTTC. This encodes CASSLRSPSGSTRGSYEQYF. V gene TRBV7-3 combines with J gene TRBJ2-7, with TRBD2 matching over 10 bases. CDR1 SGHTA and CDR2 FQGTGA come from the germline V gene. The trim removed 1 base at V and 0 bases at J, leaving 15 bases unmatched. This CDR3 is built from 20 residues. The full variable domain, its missing parts supplied by reference TRBV7-3 and TRBJ2-7, is GAGVSQTPSNKVTEKGKYVELRCDPISGHTALYWYRQSLGQGPEFLIYFQGTGAADDSGLPNDRFFAVRPEGSVSTLKIQRTERGDSAVYLCASSLRSPSGSTRGSYEQYFGPGTRLTVT.

The chain has TRBV11-3 and TRBJ1-3, with no clear D. V was trimmed by 6 bases and J by 4 bases, leaving 16 bases between them. CDR3 length equals 15 residues. In germline, CDR1 is SGHNT, CDR2 YENEEA. CDR3 amino acids: CASSYSLPAGNTIYF. For the CDR3, the DNA is TGTGCCAGCAGTTACAGTTTACCGGCGGGAAACACCATATATTTT.